The 7 T cell receptor beta chains below were found in one sample sequenced in a study of radiotherapy plus CTLA-4 blockade in lung cancer. Clones were read by immunoSEQ multiplex PCR, and TCRdb kept only the in-frame ones, dropping some. The profile shows under 50,000 clones, nearly 80% of them singletons. Here the sequenced sample was peripheral blood, taken from a patient treated with radiotherapy plus ipilimumab. The receptor set was obtained from a human donor with non-small cell lung cancer that progressed on radiotherapy plus ipilimumab.

V is TRBV6-6 and J is TRBJ2-4; 10 positions agree with TRBD1. Germline lookup yields CDR1 MNHNY and CDR2 SVGAGI (reference sequence). The length of the CDR3 is 16 residues. V trimming: 5 bases; J trimming: 1 base; junction bases outside the gene matches: 5. The DNA of the CDR3 is TGTGCCAGCAGTCCGGGACAGGGGATGGCCAAAAACATTCAGTACTTC. This encodes CASSPGQGMAKNIQYF.

The rearrangement uses TRBV9 and TRBJ2-1; TRBD2 aligns across 7 bases. In germline, CDR1 is SGDLS, CDR2 YYNGEE. This CDR3 has 16 amino acids. With V trimmed by 0 bases and J by 0 bases, 3 bases remained unmatched. CDR3 protein: CASSVAAGYSYNEQFF. The CDR3 DNA is TGTGCCAGCAGCGTAGCAGCGGGGTACTCCTACAATGAGCAGTTCTTC.

The rearrangement joins TRBV27 to TRBJ2-5, with 7 positions matching TRBD1. The better agreement between TRBJ2-7 and the DNA end casts doubt on the J call. This CDR3 is 15 amino acids long. CDR1 and CDR2 (germline): MNHEY, SMNVEV (reference sequence). CDR3 sequence reads: CASSLAGTASYEQYF. Written as DNA, the CDR3 is TGTGCCAGCAGTTTGGCCGGGACAGCATCCTACGAGCAGTACTTC.

This clone is a singleton in its sample. This sequence joins TRBV6-6 and TRBJ1-1; weak D call: TRBD1 (6 bases). Trimming cost V 6 bases and J 5 bases, with 10 bases left between them. The CDR3 covers 12 residues. Germline values: CDR1 MNHNY, CDR2 SVGAGI (reference sequence). The CDR3 reads CASRNRETEAFF. The DNA for the CDR3 is TGTGCCAGCAGAAACAGGGAGACTGAAGCTTTCTTT.

This sequence joins TRBV7-2 and TRBJ2-4, with 11 bases identical to TRBD1. After removal of 7 bases from V and 9 bases from J, the junction contained 5 bases not matched to a gene. The CDR3 is 13 amino acids. The germline V gene has CDR1 SGHTA and CDR2 FQGNSA. CDR3 sequence: CASKGQGVPIQYF. In nucleotides, the CDR3 is TGTGCCAGCAAGGGACAGGGGGTCCCCATTCAGTACTTC.

V gene TRBV19 combines with J gene TRBJ1-5, with a weak D call TRBD1 (6 bases). Germline V gives CDR1 LNHDA, CDR2 SQIVND (reference sequence). This CDR3 region has 14 residues. The V gene lost 10 bases and the J gene lost 6 bases, with 19 bases spanning the gap. CDR3 sequence: CATRTDLNLQPQHF. The CDR3 DNA reads TGTGCCACCCGGACAGATCTAAACCTTCAGCCCCAGCATTTT. The entire variable domain, with the rest obtained from reference TRBV19 and TRBJ1-5, is as follows: DGGITQSPKYLFRKEGQNVTLSCEQNLNHDAMYWYRQDPGQGLRLIYYSQIVNDFQKGDIAEGYSVSREKKESFPLTVTSAQKNPTAFYLCATRTDLNLQPQHFGDGTRLSIL.

This chain links TRBV6-4 with TRBJ2-3; 9 nucleotides align to TRBD2. Germline V gene sequence: CDR1 MRHNA, CDR2 SNTAGT. Trimming at V came to 3 bases and at J to 1 base, leaving 2 bases not matched to a gene. This CDR3 region has 15 residues. The CDR3 spells CASSEERGGTDTQYF. The CDR3, as DNA: TGTGCCAGCAGTGAAGAGCGGGGGGGCACAGATACGCAGTATTTT.